This T cell receptor beta chain was documented in a study of cytomegalovirus exposure and HLA in healthy donors. Study-level results: Later analysis identified a missense DCLRE1C variant that was linked to TCR beta V- and J-gene trimming. The listing of 150 to 200 TCR beta chains classed them as cytomegalovirus-associated. Within an earlier analysis, most TCR beta V segments proved productive either about 90% or about 30% of the time.

The CDR3 consists of 14 residues. After removal of 3 bases from V and 3 bases from J, the junction contained 0 bases not matched to a gene. Germline values: CDR1 MDHEN, CDR2 SYDVKM. With regard to this clone: The antigen remains undetermined.

The PCR used 60 Vbeta and 13 Jbeta primers. Sequenced by immunoSEQ multiplex PCR; TCRdb stores in-frame clones only, minus some. Of 160,000 or so clones in the sample, roughly 80% are singletons; the top ten hold around 1.3%. In nominal health when sampled, donors likely had unrecorded immune exposures nonetheless. This chain uses TRBV28 with TRBJ1-2, with 11 bases aligning to TRBD1. This TCR was recovered from a man over 45 in good health and CMV-seropositive. The sample taken for sequencing was PBMCs. The CDR3 DNA reads TGTGCCAGCAGTTTGGGACAGGGGGACTATGGCTACACCTTC. Its protein product is CASSLGQGDYGYTF.